This T cell receptor (beta chain) was identified in a study of cytomegalovirus exposure and HLA in healthy donors. Background on the study: Researchers previously reported finding 100 million or so unique TCR beta sequences from 150 million to 200 million T cells. Study results and limitations: Donors belonging to an Asian-associated ancestry cluster reportedly showed fewer N-insertions in productive TCRs than the roughly 670-donor mean, according to what a later analysis found. A link between a missense DCLRE1C variant and TCR beta V- and J-gene trimming emerged from a later analysis.

Note on this clone: What it binds is not known.

V was shortened by 2 bases and J by 13 bases, with 12 bases between the two germline ends. The germline V gene encodes CDR1 SQVTM and CDR2 ANQGSEA. The CDR3 consists of 11 residues. Healthy people donating bone marrow made up the donors. With 60 Vbeta and 13 Jbeta primers, the PCR was carried out. Profiling relied on immunoSEQ multiplex PCR, and the TCRdb table lists in-frame clones only, not all of them. The table has approximately 180,000 clones, about 90% seen once. The sample consisted of PBMCs. The clonotype comes from a girl in the first two years of life in good health and CMV-seronegative. The chain joins TRBV29-1 to TRBJ2-1; D remains ambiguous. This CDR3 is CSVERWRRQFF. The CDR3 DNA reads TGCAGCGTTGAACGGTGGCGGAGACAGTTCTTC.